The 14 T cell receptor beta chains listed next were all sequenced from one sample in a study of T cells in Graves' hyperthyroidism and ophthalmopathy. Amplified TCR beta CDR3 regions came from RNA transcripts. Researchers ran a first-round RT-PCR on the TCR CDR3 using the HTBI primer set. Via MiXCR, TCRdb re-called the multiplex PCR reads, giving one row per CDR3 protein. This table holds 300,000 or so distinct CDR3 sequences, roughly a fifth found once. The specimen was blood. These receptors were collected from a woman in her 50s with Graves' hyperthyroidism.

This clonotype has only a few counts. The CDR3 coding sequence is TGTGCCAGCAGGGACAGGGGAGAAACAGATACGCAGTATTTT. Translation: CASRDRGETDTQYF. This chain links TRBV6-1 with TRBJ2-3; 9 bases are a match to TRBD1. The V and J ends lost 6 bases and 3 bases, in that order; junction bases with no gene match: 4. The germline V gene has CDR1 MNHNS and CDR2 SASEGT. The CDR3 covers 14 residues.

The chain's CDR3 is CASSPTTKALVEAFF. The CDR3 region has the DNA TGTGCCAGCAGTCCAACAACGAAGGCCTTGGTTGAAGCTTTCTTT. This chain uses TRBV6-1 with TRBJ1-1, with D unclear. The V gene's germline CDR1 is MNHNS and CDR2 SASEGT. Trimming removed 5 bases at V and 7 bases at J, with 20 bases between. CDR3 size: 15 residues.

Of note for this clonotype: Given the absence of the conserved phenylalanine or tryptophan at the CDR3 end, a read error is likely. The chain is built from TRBV28 and TRBJ1-2, with D unclear. This CDR3 contains 15 residues. The ends were cut back, 3 bases at V and 3 bases at J, with 14 bases in the middle. The germline gives CDR1 MDHEN, CDR2 SYDVKM. As DNA, the CDR3 is TGTGCCAGCAGTTTTGTCGTCTCCCGGCACTATGGCTACACCCTC. Protein product: CASSFVVSRHYGYTL.

This clonotype came up many times. The chain carries TRBV5-1 and TRBJ2-3; TRBD2 might be the D (5 bases). Germline V lookup: CDR1 SGHRS, CDR2 YFSETQ. Trimming left V 8 bases short and J 2 bases short, with 12 bases between. The CDR3 extends over 13 amino acids. CDR3 loop: CASRENPTDTQYF. The DNA of the CDR3 is TGCGCCAGTAGGGAGAACCCCACAGATACGCAGTATTTT.

In its sample, this clonotype was seen many times. The chain carries TRBV2 and TRBJ2-2, with D maybe TRBD1 (6 bases). Trimming stripped 4 bases from V and 6 bases from J, with 9 bases between. The germline V gene encodes CDR1 SNHLY and CDR2 FYNNEI. The CDR3 is 13 residues long. CDR3 in DNA: TGTGCCAGCAGTGCACAGGGATCCGGGGAGCTGTTTTTT. Translation: CASSAQGSGELFF.

Comment on this clonotype: Possible read error: a much larger clone is one base away. The chain joins TRBV12-3 or TRBV12-4 to TRBJ2-3; D perhaps matches TRBD1 (6 bases). The CDR3 runs to 16 residues. V lost 6 bases and J lost 5, with 21 bases in between. CDR3 coding DNA: TGTGCCAGCAGCACGGACACCTCGGGGACAAGAGATACGCAGTATTTT. This encodes CASSTDTSGTRDTQYF.

CDR3 in amino acids: CASRPGLLYGYTF. In nucleotides, the CDR3 is TGTGCCAGCAGGCCAGGTTTACTCTATGGCTACACCTTC. This chain links TRBV6-1 with TRBJ1-2, with D hard to call. The CDR3 has 13 residues. Trimming stripped 6 bases from V and 4 bases from J, with 12 bases between. Germline values: CDR1 MNHNS, CDR2 SASEGT.

This chain connects TRBV5-4 to TRBJ2-1, with unresolved D. With 3 bases removed from V and 3 bases from J, the gap between germline ends came to 4 bases. The CDR3 consists of 12 residues. Germline loops: CDR1 SGHNT, CDR2 YYREEE (reference sequence). The CDR3 region is CASSSFYNEQFF. The CDR3 DNA reads TGTGCCAGCAGCTCTTTCTACAATGAGCAGTTCTTC.

Ten or more counts support this clonotype. J is TRBJ1-2 and V is TRBV2, with D possibly being TRBD1 (6 bases). The length of the CDR3 is 16 residues. CDR1 and CDR2 (germline): SNHLY, FYNNEI. Trimming cost V 4 bases and J 5 bases, with 20 bases left between them. CDR3 coding DNA: TGTGCCAGCAGTGCCGCGAGCCGGGACACCAGATATGGCTACACCTTC. It specifies CASSAASRDTRYGYTF. Supplemented by reference TRBV2 and TRBJ1-2, the full variable domain reads EPEVTQTPSHQVTQMGQEVILRCVPISNHLYFYWYRQILGQKVEFLVSFYNNEISEKSEIFDDQFSVERPDGSNFTLKIRSTKLEDSAMYFCASSAASRDTRYGYTFGSGTRLTVV.

This clonotype was detected a few times. The CDR3 spells CATSKDLGEKLFF. CDR3 DNA: TGTGCCACCAGCAAAGATTTGGGGGAAAAACTGTTTTTT. The gene calls are TRBV15 and TRBJ1-4; unclear D gene. Trimming shortened V by 4 bases and J by 8 bases, and 11 bases separated the two germline ends. The CDR3 is 13 residues long. Germline V lookup: CDR1 LNHNV, CDR2 YYDKDF (reference sequence).

At least ten counts were recorded for this clonotype. V usage is TRBV7-2 and J usage is TRBJ1-2; the D gene is possibly TRBD1 (6 bases). Trimming stripped 0 bases from V and 5 bases from J, with 13 bases between. The CDR3 runs to 15 residues. Germline V gives CDR1 SGHTA, CDR2 FQGNSA. The CDR3 DNA reads as TGTGCCAGCAGCTTAGCGGGGGGGCGTCATTATGGCTACACCTTC. The encoded protein is CASSLAGGRHYGYTF.

This clonotype was recorded many times. The chain joins TRBV4-1 to TRBJ1-3; D is ambiguous. Deletions cut 4 bases from V and 0 bases from J, with 19 bases between. CDR3 length: 18 residues. Germline values: CDR1 MGHRA, CDR2 YSYEKL. This CDR3 is CASSRIDMGLTSGNTIYF. The CDR3 DNA follows: TGCGCCAGCAGCCGAATTGACATGGGCCTAACCTCTGGAAACACCATATATTTT.

This chain's CDR3 is CASSAREAQPQHF. In nucleotides, the CDR3 is TGTGCCAGCAGTGCGAGGGAAGCTCAGCCCCAGCATTTT. The V and J genes are TRBV2 and TRBJ1-5; no definite D call. The CDR3 has 13 amino acids. The V end was cut by 4 bases, the J end by 6 bases, with 10 bases between. In germline, CDR1 is SNHLY, CDR2 FYNNEI.

The sample holds many counts of this clonotype. This chain links TRBV6-2 or TRBV6-3 with TRBJ2-5, with TRBD2 matching 8 bases. Germline V gene data show CDR1 as MNHEY and CDR2 as SVGEGT. J gave up 5 bases and V 4 bases, and 6 bases lay outside the gene matches. The CDR3 has 14 residues. The CDR3 spells CASSSGLADETQYF. The CDR3 bases are TGTGCCAGCAGTTCCGGACTAGCTGATGAGACCCAGTACTTC.